The clone carrying this TCR beta chain came up once. Trimming took off 0 bases at V and 4 bases at J, with 10 bases between the two ends. Germline V gene lookup returns CDR1 LNHNV and CDR2 YYDKDF (reference sequence). The CDR3 consists of 15 residues. This entry belongs to a study of shared clonotypes between healthy human individuals. Each of the donors was a healthy adult who was HIV-negative and had not had a recent acute infection or vaccination. Unsorted samples relied on about 86 million PBMCs, which served as the source of genomic DNA. Unsorted PBMC DNA was sequenced on ten immunoSEQ deep assay plates. TCRdb keeps only in-frame clones here, not all; method: immunoSEQ multiplex PCR. There are about 480,000 clones in the sample; 75% to 80% occur only once, and around an eighth lies in the top ten.

The clonotype comes from a woman aged 40-49 years in good health. Some clones in this sample may be carry-over from other donors' samples. The sequenced sample was PBMCs. The gene calls are TRBV15 and TRBJ1-3; D gene unclear. CDR3: CATSRDPGSGNTIYF. The DNA for the CDR3 is TGTGCCACCAGCAGAGACCCGGGATCCGGAAACACCATATATTTT. The full variable domain, its missing parts supplied by reference TRBV15 and TRBJ1-3, is DAMVIQNPRYQVTQFGKPVTLSCSQTLNHNVMYWYQQKSSQAPKLLFHYYDKDFNNEADTPDNFQSRRPNTSFCFLDIRSPGLGDTAMYLCATSRDPGSGNTIYFGEGSWLTVV.